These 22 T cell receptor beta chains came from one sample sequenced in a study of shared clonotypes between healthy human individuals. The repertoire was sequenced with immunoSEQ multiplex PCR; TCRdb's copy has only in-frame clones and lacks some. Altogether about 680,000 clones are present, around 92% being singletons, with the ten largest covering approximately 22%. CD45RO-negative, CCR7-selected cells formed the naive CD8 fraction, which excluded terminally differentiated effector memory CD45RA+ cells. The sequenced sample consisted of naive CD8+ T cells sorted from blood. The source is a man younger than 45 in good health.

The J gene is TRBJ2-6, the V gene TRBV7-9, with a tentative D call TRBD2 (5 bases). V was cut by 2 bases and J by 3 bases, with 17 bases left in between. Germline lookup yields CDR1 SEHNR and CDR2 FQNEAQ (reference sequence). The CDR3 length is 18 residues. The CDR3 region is CASSLLGHGLDGANVLTF. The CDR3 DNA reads TGTGCCAGCAGCTTATTAGGGCACGGACTGGATGGGGCCAACGTCCTGACTTTC.

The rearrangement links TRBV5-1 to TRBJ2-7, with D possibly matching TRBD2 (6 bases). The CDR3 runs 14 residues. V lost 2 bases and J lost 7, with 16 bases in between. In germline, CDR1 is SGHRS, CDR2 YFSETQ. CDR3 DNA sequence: TGCGCCAGCAGCTTCCAGGAGGGCCCGTGGGAGCAGTACTTC. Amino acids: CASSFQEGPWEQYF.

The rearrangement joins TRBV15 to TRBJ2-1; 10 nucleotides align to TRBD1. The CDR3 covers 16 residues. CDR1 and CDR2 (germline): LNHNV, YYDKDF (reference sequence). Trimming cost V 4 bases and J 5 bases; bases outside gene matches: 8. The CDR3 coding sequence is TGTGCCACCAGCAACCCCCGGGACAGGGGTCACAATGAGCAGTTCTTC. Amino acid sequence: CATSNPRDRGHNEQFF. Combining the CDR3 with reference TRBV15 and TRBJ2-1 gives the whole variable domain DAMVIQNPRYQVTQFGKPVTLSCSQTLNHNVMYWYQQKSSQAPKLLFHYYDKDFNNEADTPDNFQSRRPNTSFCFLDIRSPGLGDTAMYLCATSNPRDRGHNEQFFGPGTRLTVL.

The CDR3 nucleotides read TGTGCCAGCAGCTTAAACAGCGGAGAGACCCAGTACTTC. Translation: CASSLNSGETQYF. V and J are TRBV7-7 and TRBJ2-5; tentatively, D is TRBD2 (5 bases). The CDR3 consists of 13 residues. The V and J ends lost 2 bases and 4 bases respectively, with 8 bases between them. Germline V CDR1 and CDR2: SSHAT, FNYEAQ (reference sequence).

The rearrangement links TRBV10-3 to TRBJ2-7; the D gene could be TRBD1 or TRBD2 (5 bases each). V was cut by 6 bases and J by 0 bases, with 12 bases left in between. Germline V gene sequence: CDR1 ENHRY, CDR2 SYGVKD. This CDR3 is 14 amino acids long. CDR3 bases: TGTGCCATCAGATCCGGGACGAACTCCTACGAGCAGTACTTC. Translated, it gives CAIRSGTNSYEQYF.

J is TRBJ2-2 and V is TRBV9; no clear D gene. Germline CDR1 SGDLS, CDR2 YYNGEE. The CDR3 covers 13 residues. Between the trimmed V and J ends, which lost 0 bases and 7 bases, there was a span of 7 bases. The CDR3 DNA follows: TGTGCCAGCAGCGTAGTATTCAACGGGGAGCTGTTTTTT. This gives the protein CASSVVFNGELFF.

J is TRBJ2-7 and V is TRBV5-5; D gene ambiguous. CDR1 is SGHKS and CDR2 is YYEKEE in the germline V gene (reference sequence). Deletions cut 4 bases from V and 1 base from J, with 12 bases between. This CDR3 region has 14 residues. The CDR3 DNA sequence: TGTGCCAGCAGCCAACCGACTCATTCCTACGAGCAGTACTTC. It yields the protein CASSQPTHSYEQYF.

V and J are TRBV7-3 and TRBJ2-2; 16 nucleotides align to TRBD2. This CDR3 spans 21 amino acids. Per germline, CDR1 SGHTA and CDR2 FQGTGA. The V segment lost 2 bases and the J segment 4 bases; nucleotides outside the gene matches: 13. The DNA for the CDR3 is TGTGCCAGCAGCTTACCTCATCCGGGACTAGCGGGAGGGCCGAGCACCGGGGAGCTGTTTTTT. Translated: CASSLPHPGLAGGPSTGELFF.

Here the CDR3 DNA reads TGTGCCAGCAGCGACGACTCTGATACGCAGTATTTT. Amino acid sequence: CASSDDSDTQYF. The chain carries TRBV9 and TRBJ2-3, with unresolved D. This CDR3 region has 12 residues. The V gene's germline CDR1 is SGDLS and CDR2 YYNGEE. V dropped 3 bases and J dropped 6 bases, with 8 bases sitting between them.

The CDR3 sequence is CASRVDRWNTEAFF. CDR3 DNA sequence: TGTGCCAGCAGGGTAGACAGATGGAACACTGAAGCTTTCTTT. The genes are TRBV28 and TRBJ1-1; tentative D call: TRBD1 (5 bases). This CDR3 is 14 amino acids long. Deletions cut 6 bases from V and 1 base from J, with 12 bases between. Germline V lookup: CDR1 MDHEN, CDR2 SYDVKM.

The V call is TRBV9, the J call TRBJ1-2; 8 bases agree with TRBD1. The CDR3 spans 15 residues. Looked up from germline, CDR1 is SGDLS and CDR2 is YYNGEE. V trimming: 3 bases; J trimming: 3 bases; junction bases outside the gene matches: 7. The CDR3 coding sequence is TGTGCCAGCAGCGGCCGACAGGGGATCGACTATGGCTACACCTTC. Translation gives CASSGRQGIDYGYTF.

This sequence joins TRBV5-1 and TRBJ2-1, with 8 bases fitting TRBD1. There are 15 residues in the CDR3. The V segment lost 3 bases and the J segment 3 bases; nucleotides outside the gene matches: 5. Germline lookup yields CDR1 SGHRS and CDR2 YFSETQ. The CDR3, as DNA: TGCGCCAGCAGCTCCCGGGACAGGAGCTACAATGAGCAGTTCTTC. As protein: CASSSRDRSYNEQFF.

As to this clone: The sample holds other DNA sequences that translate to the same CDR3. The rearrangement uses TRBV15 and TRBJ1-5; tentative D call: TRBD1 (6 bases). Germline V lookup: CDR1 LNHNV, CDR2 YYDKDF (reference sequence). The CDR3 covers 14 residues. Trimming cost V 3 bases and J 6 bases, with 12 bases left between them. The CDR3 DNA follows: TGTGCCACCAGCAGTACAGGGTTCGCTCAGCCCCAGCATTTT. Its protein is CATSSTGFAQPQHF. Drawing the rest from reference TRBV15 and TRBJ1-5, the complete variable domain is DAMVIQNPRYQVTQFGKPVTLSCSQTLNHNVMYWYQQKSSQAPKLLFHYYDKDFNNEADTPDNFQSRRPNTSFCFLDIRSPGLGDTAMYLCATSSTGFAQPQHFGDGTRLSIL.

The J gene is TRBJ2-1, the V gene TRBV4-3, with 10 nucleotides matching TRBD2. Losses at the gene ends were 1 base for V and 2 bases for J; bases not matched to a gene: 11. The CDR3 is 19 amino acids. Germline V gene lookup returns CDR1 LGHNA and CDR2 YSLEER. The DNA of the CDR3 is TGCGCCAGCAGCCAAGTAATTTCTTGGAGCGGGAGGGCCTACAATGAGCAGTTCTTC. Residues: CASSQVISWSGRAYNEQFF.

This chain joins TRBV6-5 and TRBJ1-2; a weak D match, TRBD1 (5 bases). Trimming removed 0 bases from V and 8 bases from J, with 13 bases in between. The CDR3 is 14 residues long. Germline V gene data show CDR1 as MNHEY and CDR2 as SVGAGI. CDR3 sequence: CASSYSTAPGGYTF. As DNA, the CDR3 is TGTGCCAGCAGTTACTCGACAGCCCCGGGAGGCTACACCTTC.

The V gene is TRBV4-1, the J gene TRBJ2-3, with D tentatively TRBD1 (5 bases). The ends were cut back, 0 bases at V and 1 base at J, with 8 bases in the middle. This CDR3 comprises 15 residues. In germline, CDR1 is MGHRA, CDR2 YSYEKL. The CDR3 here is CASSQDGAGTDTQYF. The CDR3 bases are TGCGCCAGCAGCCAAGATGGGGCAGGCACAGATACGCAGTATTTT.

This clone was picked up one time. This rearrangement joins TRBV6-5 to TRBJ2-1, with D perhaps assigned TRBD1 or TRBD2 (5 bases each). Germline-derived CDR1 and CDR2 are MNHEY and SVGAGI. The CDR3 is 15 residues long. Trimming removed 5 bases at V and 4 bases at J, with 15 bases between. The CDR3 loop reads CASSASGTGYNEQFF. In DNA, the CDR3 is TGTGCCAGCAGTGCCTCCGGGACGGGTTACAATGAGCAGTTCTTC.

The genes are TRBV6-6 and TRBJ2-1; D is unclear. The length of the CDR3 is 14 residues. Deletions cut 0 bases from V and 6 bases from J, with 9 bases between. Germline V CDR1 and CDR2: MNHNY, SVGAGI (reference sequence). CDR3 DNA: TGTGCCAGCAGTTACTCAGGGTCTAGCAATGAGCAGTTCTTC. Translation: CASSYSGSSNEQFF.

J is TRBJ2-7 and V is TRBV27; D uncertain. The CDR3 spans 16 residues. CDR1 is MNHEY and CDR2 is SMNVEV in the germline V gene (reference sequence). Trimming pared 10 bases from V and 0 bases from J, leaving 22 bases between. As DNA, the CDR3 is TGTGCCACCCCCCCCCTTCCCGCGGTTTACTCCTACGAGCAGTACTTC. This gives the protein CATPPLPAVYSYEQYF.

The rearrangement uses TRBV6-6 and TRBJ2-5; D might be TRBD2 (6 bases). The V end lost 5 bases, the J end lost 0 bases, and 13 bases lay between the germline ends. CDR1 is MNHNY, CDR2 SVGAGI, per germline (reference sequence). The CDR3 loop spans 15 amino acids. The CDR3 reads CASSDTGRNQETQYF. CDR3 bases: TGTGCCAGCAGTGATACCGGGAGAAACCAAGAGACCCAGTACTTC.

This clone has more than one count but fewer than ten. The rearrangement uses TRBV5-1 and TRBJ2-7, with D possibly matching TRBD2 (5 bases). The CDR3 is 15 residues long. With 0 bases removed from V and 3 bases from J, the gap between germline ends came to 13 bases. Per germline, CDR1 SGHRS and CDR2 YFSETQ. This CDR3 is CASSLALERSYEQYF. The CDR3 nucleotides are TGCGCCAGCAGCTTGGCCCTCGAGCGGAGCTACGAGCAGTACTTC. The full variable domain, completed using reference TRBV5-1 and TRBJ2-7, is KAGVTQTPRYLIKTRGQQVTLSCSPISGHRSVSWYQQTPGQGLQFLFEYFSETQRNKGNFPGRFSGRQFSNSRSEMNVSTLELGDSALYLCASSLALERSYEQYFGPGTRLTVT.

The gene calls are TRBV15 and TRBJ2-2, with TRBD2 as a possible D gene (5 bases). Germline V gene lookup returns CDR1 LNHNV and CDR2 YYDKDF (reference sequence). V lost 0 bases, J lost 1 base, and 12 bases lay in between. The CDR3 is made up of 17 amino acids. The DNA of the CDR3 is TGTGCCACCAGCAGAGATCGGGGTCTTGGGAACACCGGGGAGCTGTTTTTT. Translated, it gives CATSRDRGLGNTGELFF.